This T cell receptor (beta chain) is from a study of OX40 agonist ivuxolimab in advanced cancers. Generated by immunoSEQ multiplex PCR, the TCRdb table keeps only in-frame clones and is missing some. There are fewer than 30,000 clones in the sample; approximately 83% occur only once, and about 15% lies in the top ten. For this clone: Antigen specificity is unknown.

The germline V and J ends were trimmed by 5 bases and 7 bases, with 14 bases remaining between them. The CDR3 runs to 14 residues. Germline loops: CDR1 MDHEN, CDR2 SYDVKM. Any history of autoimmune disease or systemic immunosuppression disqualified patients. At baseline, cycle 4 day 1, and cycle 7 day 1, blood was sampled. Study-wide points: Normalized T-cell clonal expansion was also low in some nonresponders.

The sequence was obtained from an adult with an advanced solid tumor such as melanoma, head and neck, liver or kidney cancer. This specimen was CD4+ or CD8+ T cells sorted from blood, taken in a trial of the OX40 agonist ivuxolimab. The chain combines TRBV28 with TRBJ2-2, with D unclear. CDR3 amino acids: CASSPETHIGELFF. CDR3 sequence (DNA): TGTGCCAGCAGTCCTGAAACGCATATCGGGGAGCTGTTTTTT.